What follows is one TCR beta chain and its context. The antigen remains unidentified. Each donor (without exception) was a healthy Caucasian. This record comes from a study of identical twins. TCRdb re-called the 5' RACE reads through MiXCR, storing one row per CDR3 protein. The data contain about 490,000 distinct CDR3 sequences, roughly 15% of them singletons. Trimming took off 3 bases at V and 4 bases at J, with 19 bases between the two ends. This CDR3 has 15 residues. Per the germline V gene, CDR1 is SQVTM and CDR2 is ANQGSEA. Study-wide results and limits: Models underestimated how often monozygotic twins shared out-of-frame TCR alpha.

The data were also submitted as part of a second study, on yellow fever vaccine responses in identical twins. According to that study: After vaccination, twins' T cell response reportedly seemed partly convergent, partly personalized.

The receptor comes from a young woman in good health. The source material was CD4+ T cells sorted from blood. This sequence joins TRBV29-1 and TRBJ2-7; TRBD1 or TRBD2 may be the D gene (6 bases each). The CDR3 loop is CSVDGEGGNFYEQYF. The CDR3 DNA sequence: TGCAGCGTTGATGGAGAGGGGGGAAACTTTTACGAGCAGTACTTC.